What follows describes a single TCR beta chain. As yet, its antigen is unknown. The source of the sample is a study of STAT5B mutations in CD4+ large granular lymphocyte leukemia. Study information: The CDR3 'QG' motif was associated with a particular HLA allele among healthy donors. Study results and limitations: The CD4+ versus CD8+ T-LGLL clonality difference may reflect limited sample size.

Generated by immunoSEQ multiplex PCR, the TCRdb table keeps only in-frame clones and is missing some. The repertoire holds fewer than 40,000 clones, with roughly two thirds as singletons. The sequencing sample was made of CD4+ T cells from blood buffy coats. This receptor was obtained from a human donor in good health.

The CDR3 sequence: CASSARRGAGTDTQYF. The CDR3 coding sequence is TGTGCCAGCAGCGCCCGTAGGGGGGCGGGCACAGATACGCAGTATTTT. The chain couples TRBV7-2 to TRBJ2-3; D could derive from TRBD1 or TRBD2 (6 bases each). The CDR3 is made up of 16 amino acids. Germline CDR1 SGHTA, CDR2 FQGNSA. Trimming left V 5 bases short and J 1 base short, with 16 bases between.